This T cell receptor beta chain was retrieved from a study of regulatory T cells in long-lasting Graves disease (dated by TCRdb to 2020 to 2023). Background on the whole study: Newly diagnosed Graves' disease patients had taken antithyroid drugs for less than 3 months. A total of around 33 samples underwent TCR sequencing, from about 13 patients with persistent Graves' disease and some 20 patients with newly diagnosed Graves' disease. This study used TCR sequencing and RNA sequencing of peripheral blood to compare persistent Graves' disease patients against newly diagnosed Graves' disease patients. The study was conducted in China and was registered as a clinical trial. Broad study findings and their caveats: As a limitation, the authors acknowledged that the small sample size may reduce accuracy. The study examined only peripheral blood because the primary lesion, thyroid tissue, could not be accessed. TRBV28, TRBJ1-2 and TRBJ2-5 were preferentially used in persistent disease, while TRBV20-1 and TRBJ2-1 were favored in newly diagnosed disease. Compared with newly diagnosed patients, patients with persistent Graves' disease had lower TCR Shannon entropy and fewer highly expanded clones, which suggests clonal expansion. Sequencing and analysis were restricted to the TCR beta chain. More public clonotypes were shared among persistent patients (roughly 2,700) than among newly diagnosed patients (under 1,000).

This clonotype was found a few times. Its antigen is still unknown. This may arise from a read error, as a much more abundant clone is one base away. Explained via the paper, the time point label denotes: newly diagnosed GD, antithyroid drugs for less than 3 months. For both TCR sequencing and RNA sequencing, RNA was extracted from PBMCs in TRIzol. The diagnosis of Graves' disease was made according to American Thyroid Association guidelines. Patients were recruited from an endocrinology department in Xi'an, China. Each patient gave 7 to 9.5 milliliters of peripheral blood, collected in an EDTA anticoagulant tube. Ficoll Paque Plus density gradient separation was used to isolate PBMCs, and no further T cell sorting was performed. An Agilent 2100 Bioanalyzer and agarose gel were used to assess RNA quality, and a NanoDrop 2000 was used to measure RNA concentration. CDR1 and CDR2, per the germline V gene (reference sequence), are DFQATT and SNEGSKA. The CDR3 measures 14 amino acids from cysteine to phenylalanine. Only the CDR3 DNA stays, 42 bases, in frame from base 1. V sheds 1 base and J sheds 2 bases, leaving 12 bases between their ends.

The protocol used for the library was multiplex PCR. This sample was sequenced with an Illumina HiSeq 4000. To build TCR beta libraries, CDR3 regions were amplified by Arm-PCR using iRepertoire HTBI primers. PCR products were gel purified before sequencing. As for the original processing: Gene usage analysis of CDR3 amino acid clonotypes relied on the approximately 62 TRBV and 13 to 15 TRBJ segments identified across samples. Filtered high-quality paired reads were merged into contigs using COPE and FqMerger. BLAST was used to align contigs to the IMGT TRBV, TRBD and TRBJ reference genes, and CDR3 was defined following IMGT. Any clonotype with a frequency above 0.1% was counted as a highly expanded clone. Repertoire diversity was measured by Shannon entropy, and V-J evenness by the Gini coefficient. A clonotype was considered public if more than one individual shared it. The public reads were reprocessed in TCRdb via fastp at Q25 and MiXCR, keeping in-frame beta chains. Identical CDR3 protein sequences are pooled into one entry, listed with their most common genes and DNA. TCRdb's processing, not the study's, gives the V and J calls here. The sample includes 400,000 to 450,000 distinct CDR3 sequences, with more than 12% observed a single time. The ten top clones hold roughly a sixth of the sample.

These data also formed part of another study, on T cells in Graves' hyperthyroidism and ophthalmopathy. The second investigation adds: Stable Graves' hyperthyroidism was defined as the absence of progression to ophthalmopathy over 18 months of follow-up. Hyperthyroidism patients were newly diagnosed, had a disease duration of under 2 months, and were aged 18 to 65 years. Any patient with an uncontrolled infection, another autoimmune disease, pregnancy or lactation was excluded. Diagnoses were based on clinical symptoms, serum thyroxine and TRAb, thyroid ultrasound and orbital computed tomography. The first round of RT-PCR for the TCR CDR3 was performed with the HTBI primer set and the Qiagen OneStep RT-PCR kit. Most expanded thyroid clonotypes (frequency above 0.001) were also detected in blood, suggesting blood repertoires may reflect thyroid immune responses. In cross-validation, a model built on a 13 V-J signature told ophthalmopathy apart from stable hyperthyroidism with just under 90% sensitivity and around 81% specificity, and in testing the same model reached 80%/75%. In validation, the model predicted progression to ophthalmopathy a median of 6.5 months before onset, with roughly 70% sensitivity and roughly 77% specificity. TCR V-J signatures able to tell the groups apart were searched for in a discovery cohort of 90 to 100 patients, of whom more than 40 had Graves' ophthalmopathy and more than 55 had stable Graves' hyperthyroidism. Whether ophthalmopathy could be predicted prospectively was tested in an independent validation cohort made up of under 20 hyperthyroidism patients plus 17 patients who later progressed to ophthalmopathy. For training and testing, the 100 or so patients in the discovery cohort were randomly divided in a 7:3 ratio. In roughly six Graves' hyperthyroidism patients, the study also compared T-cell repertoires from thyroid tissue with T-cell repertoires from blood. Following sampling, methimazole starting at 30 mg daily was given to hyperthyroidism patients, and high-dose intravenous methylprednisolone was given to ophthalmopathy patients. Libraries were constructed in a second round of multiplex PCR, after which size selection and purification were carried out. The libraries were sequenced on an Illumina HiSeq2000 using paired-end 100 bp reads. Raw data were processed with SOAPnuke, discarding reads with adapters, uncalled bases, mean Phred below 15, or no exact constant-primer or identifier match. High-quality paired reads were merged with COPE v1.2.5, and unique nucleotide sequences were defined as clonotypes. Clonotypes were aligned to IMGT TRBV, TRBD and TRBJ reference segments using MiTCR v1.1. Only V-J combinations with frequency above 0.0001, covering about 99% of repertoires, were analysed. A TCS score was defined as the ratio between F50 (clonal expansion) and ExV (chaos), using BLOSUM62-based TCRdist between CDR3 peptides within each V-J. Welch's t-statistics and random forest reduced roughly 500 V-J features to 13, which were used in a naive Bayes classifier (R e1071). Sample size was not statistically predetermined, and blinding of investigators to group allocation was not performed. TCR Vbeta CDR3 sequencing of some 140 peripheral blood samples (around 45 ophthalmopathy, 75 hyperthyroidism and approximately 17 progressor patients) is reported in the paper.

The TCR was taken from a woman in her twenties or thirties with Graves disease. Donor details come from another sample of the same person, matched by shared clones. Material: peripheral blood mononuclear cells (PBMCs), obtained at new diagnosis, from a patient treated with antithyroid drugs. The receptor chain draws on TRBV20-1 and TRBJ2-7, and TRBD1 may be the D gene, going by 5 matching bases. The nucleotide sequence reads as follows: TGCAGTGCTAGAGTGGAGACAGAAACCTACGAGCAGTACTTC. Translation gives CSARVETETYEQYF.